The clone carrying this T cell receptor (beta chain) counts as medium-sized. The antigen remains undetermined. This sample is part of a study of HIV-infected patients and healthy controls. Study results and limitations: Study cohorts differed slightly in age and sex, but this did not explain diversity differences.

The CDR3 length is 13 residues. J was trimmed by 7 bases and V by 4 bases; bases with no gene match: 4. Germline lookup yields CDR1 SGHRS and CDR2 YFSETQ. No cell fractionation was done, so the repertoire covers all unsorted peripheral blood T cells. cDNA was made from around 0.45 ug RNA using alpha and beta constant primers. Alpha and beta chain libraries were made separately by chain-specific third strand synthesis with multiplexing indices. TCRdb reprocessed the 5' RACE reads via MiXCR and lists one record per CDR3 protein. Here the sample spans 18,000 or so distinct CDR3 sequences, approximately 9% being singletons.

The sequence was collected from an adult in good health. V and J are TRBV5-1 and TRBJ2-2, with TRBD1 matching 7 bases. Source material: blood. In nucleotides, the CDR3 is TGCGCCAGCAGCCCAACAGGGGTCGGGGAGCTGTTTTTT. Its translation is CASSPTGVGELFF.